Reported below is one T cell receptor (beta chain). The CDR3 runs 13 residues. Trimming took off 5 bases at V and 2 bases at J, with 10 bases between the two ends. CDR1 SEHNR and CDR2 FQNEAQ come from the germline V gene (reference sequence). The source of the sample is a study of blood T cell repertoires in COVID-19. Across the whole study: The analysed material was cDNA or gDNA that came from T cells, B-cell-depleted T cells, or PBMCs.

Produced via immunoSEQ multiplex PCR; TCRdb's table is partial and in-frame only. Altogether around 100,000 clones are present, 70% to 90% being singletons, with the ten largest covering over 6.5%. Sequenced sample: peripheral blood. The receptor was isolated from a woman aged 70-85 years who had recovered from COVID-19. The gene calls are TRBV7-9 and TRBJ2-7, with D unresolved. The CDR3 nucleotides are TGTGCCAGCAGCCCTCCTACCGCCTACGAGCAGTACTTC. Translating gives CASSPPTAYEQYF.